Described below is a single T cell receptor (beta chain) sequence and its context. The source of the sample is a study of tumor-infiltrating lymphocytes in primary liver carcinoma. Germline V gives CDR1 SNHLY, CDR2 FYNNEI. This CDR3 comprises 17 residues. Unsorted bulk tissue (roughly 19-31 mg) underwent RNA and DNA co-extraction. Constant-region priming of about 500 ng total RNA yielded TCR beta cDNA. Investigators got TCR beta libraries out of three nested multiplex PCR rounds, done with slightly modified ARM-PCR. TRBV1-TRBV30 forward primers and a C-beta reverse primer were used in the first two PCR rounds, which each ran for approximately 11 cycles. TCRdb re-called the multiplex PCR reads through MiXCR, storing one row per CDR3 protein. Among about 33,000 distinct CDR3 sequences listed, around 78% were seen once.

The gene calls are TRBV2 and TRBJ2-1; possibly TRBD1 or TRBD2 for D (5 bases each). The J call could be wrong; TRBJ2-7 is a better fit for the DNA end. The receptor was isolated from a man between 35 and 55 years old with primary liver carcinoma and hepatitis B virus infection. The sequenced sample was liver tumor tissue from sampling region 5. Noted subset: tumor region T5, tumor centre. CDR3 residues: CASSEAPTGGPYNEQYF. CDR3 bases: TGTGCCAGCAGTGAAGCCCCTACTGGGGGACCCTACAATGAGCAGTACTTC.